This T cell receptor beta chain was sequenced in a study of regulatory T cells in long-lasting Graves disease. This clonotype was recorded at least ten times. Construction of TCR beta libraries relied on iRepertoire HTBI primers and on Arm-PCR targeting CDR3 regions. In the original workflow: More than 55 TRBV and roughly 15 TRBJ segments were identified across samples. TCRdb called the multiplex PCR reads again in MiXCR, with one record for every CDR3 protein. The V and J calls shown here were made by TCRdb, not taken from the authors' results. The table shows roughly 500,000 distinct CDR3 sequences, with about 11% occurring only once. Documented time point: newly diagnosed GD, antithyroid drugs for less than 3 months. Isolated PBMC RNA provided the starting material for the TCR library. CDR1 is WNHNN and CDR2 is SYGVQD in the germline V gene (reference sequence). The V end lost 6 bases, the J end lost 2 bases, and 12 bases lay between the germline ends. The CDR3 has 14 residues.

These data also formed part of another study, on T cells in Graves' hyperthyroidism and ophthalmopathy. As that report states: Uncontrolled infection, other autoimmune disease, pregnancy or lactation barred patients from enrollment. A first-round RT-PCR of the TCR CDR3 used the HTBI primer set.

This sequence joins TRBV10-1 and TRBJ2-3; D is uncertain. This sequence was found in a woman aged 25-40 years with Graves disease. The sample consisted of peripheral blood mononuclear cells (PBMCs), taken at new diagnosis, from a patient treated with antithyroid drugs. The CDR3 spells CASRGSGDTDTQYF. The CDR3 nucleotides are TGCGCCAGCAGAGGGTCGGGCGACACAGATACGCAGTATTTT.